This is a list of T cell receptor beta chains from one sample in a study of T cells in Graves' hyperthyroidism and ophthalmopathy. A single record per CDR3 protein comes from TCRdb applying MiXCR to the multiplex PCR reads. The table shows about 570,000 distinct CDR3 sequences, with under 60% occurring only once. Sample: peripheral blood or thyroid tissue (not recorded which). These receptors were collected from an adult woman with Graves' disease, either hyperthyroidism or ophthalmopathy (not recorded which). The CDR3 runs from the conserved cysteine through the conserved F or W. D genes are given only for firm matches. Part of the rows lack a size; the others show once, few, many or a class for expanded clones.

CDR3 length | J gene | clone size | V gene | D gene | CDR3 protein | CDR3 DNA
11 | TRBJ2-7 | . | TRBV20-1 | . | CSAIVRYEQYF | TGCAGTGCTATAGTCCGCTACGAGCAGTACTTC
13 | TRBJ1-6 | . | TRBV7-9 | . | CASGLSGNSPLHF | TGTGCCAGCGGACTTTCAGGGAATTCACCCCTCCACTTT
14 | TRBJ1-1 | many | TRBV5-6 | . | CASSLTGHYTEAFF | TGTGCCAGCAGCCTAACGGGACACTACACTGAAGCTTTCTTT
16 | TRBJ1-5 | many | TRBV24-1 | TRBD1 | CATSDPATGPDQPQHF | TGTGCCACCAGTGACCCCGCGACAGGGCCGGATCAGCCCCAGCATTTT
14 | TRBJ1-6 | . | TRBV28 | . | CASSLSGLYSPLHF | TGTGCCAGCAGTTTGTCGGGGTTATATTCACCCCTCCACTTT
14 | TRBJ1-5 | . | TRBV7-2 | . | CAWTSGLPNQPQHF | TGTGCCTGGACCTCGGGACTGCCTAATCAGCCCCAGCATTTT
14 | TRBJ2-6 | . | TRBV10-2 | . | CASSDATGANVLTF | TGCGCCAGCAGTGATGCGACAGGGGCCAACGTCCTGACTTTC
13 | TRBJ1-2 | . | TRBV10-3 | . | CAIGKREGSGYTF | TGTGCCATCGGAAAGCGGGAGGGTTCCGGCTACACCTTC
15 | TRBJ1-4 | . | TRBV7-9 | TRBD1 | CASSPRTGDFEKLFF | TGTGCCAGCAGCCCCAGGACAGGGGATTTCGAAAAACTGTTTTTT
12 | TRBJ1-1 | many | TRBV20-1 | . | CSAPTVGTEAFF | TGCAGTGCCCCGACCGTGGGCACTGAAGCTTTCTTT
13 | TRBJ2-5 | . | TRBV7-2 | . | CASSTAREETQYF | TGTGCCAGCAGCACCGCCCGGGAAGAGACCCAGTACTTC
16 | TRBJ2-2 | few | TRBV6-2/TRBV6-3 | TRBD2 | CASSYSSGSDTGELFF | TGTGCCAGCAGTTATTCTAGCGGGAGTGACACCGGGGAGCTGTTTTTT
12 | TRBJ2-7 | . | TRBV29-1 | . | CSVEVDPYEQYF | TGCAGCGTTGAGGTGGACCCCTACGAGCAGTACTTC
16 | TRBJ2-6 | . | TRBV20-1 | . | CSARAEGSSGANVLTF | TGCAGTGCTAGAGCGGAGGGTTCGAGTGGGGCCAACGTCCTGACTTTC
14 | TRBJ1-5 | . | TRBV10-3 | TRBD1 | CAISGGQSNQPQHF | TGTGCCATCAGTGGGGGACAGAGCAATCAGCCCCAGCATTTT
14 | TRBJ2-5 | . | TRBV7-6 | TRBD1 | CASSSRQGEETQYF | TGTGCCAGCAGCTCACGACAGGGAGAAGAGACCCAGTACTTC
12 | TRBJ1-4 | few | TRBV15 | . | CATSRATEKLFF | TGTGCCACCAGCAGAGCAACGGAAAAACTGTTTTTT
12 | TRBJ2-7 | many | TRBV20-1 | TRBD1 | CSALTGGGEQYF | TGCAGTGCACTGACAGGGGGCGGCGAGCAGTACTTC
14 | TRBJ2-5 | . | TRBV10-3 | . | CAISAIGLGETQYF | TGTGCCATCAGTGCTATAGGTCTGGGGGAGACCCAGTACTTC
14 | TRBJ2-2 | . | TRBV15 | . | CATSTRTQGGELFF | TGTGCCACCAGCACTCGGACCCAGGGCGGGGAGCTGTTTTTT
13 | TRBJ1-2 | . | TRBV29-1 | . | CSVDPGNSYGYTF | TGCAGCGTGGACCCAGGGAACAGCTATGGCTACACCTTC
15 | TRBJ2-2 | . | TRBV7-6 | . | CASSLWRRDTGELFF | TGTGCCAGCAGCTTATGGAGAAGGGACACCGGGGAGCTGTTTTTT
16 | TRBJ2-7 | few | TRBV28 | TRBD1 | CASSPMAGQGALEQYF | TGTGCCAGCAGTCCGATGGCGGGACAGGGGGCTCTCGAGCAGTACTTC
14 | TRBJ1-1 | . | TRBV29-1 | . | CSATQGPKGTEAFF | TGCAGCGCGACGCAGGGCCCTAAGGGCACTGAAGCTTTCTTT
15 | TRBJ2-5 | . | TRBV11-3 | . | CASSLAGTLDETQYF | TGTGCCAGCAGCTTGGCCGGGACACTTGACGAGACCCAGTACTTC